These T cell receptor beta chains were read from a single sample in a study of shared clonotypes between healthy human individuals. Sequencing was performed with immunoSEQ multiplex PCR; in TCRdb, only in-frame clones are kept and a portion is missing. The sample lists 400,000 to 600,000 clones, 70% to 80% occurring once. Source material: PBMCs. These receptors originate from a woman aged 40 to 49 in good health. Some clones in this sample may be carry-over from other donors' samples. The CDR3 runs from the conserved cysteine through the conserved F or W. The order of the fields is clone size, D gene, J gene, V gene, CDR3 DNA, CDR3 protein. The D gene is left open where the match is weak. The size field is filled for only some rows; it gives once, few, many or a size class.

abundance: once
d_gene: TRBD2
j_gene: TRBJ2-7
v_gene: TRBV2
CDR3nt: TGTGCCAGCACGCTGGACGGGAGGGCGGGGGAGCAGTACTTC
CDR3aa: CASTLDGRAGEQYF

abundance: NA
d_gene: NA
j_gene: TRBJ2-2
v_gene: TRBV28
CDR3nt: TGTGCCAGCAGTGTAAGCGGGCAGGGCACCGGGGAGCTGTTTTTT
CDR3aa: CASSVSGQGTGELFF

abundance: NA
d_gene: NA
j_gene: TRBJ1-2
v_gene: TRBV5-6
CDR3nt: TGTGCCAGCAGCTACAGGGTTTATGGCTACACCTTC
CDR3aa: CASSYRVYGYTF

abundance: NA
d_gene: NA
j_gene: TRBJ1-5
v_gene: TRBV7-9
CDR3nt: TGTGCCAGCCCCGGGACAAATTGTTCCCCCCTTCAGCCCCAGCATTTT
CDR3aa: CASPGTNCSPLQPQHF

abundance: NA
d_gene: NA
j_gene: TRBJ2-7
v_gene: TRBV4-2
CDR3nt: TGTGCCAGCAGCCAACAGAGCGGGCTCTACGAGCAGTACTTC
CDR3aa: CASSQQSGLYEQYF

abundance: NA
d_gene: NA
j_gene: TRBJ2-7
v_gene: TRBV21-1
CDR3nt: TGTGCCAGCATCAGCCCGAGGGACAGGCGCTACGAGCAGTACTTC
CDR3aa: CASISPRDRRYEQYF

abundance: NA
d_gene: NA
j_gene: TRBJ2-3
v_gene: TRBV10-3
CDR3nt: TGTGCCATCAGCTCCTTACGAGATACGCAGTATTTT
CDR3aa: CAISSLRDTQYF

abundance: NA
d_gene: NA
j_gene: TRBJ2-7
v_gene: TRBV7-2
CDR3nt: TGTGCCAGCAGTCCATGGAGCCCCGGAATCTCCGAGCAGTACTTC
CDR3aa: CASSPWSPGISEQYF

abundance: few
d_gene: NA
j_gene: TRBJ1-5
v_gene: TRBV7-9
CDR3nt: TGTGCCAGCAGCTTAGGGACAGACAATCAGCCCCAGCATTTT
CDR3aa: CASSLGTDNQPQHF

abundance: NA
d_gene: NA
j_gene: TRBJ2-1
v_gene: TRBV4-1
CDR3nt: TGCGCCAGCAGCCAAGATGGACTCCCGCAGTTCTTC
CDR3aa: CASSQDGLPQFF

abundance: NA
d_gene: NA
j_gene: TRBJ1-2
v_gene: TRBV5-4
CDR3nt: TGTGCCAGCAGACAGAATTGGGGTCAGGTAACGGGCTACACCTTC
CDR3aa: CASRQNWGQVTGYTF

abundance: NA
d_gene: NA
j_gene: TRBJ1-1
v_gene: TRBV30
CDR3nt: TGTGCCTGGGGCCTAGGGGGATTTGCTGAAGCTTTCTTT
CDR3aa: CAWGLGGFAEAFF

abundance: NA
d_gene: NA
j_gene: TRBJ1-5
v_gene: TRBV28
CDR3nt: TGTGCCAGCAGTTTGGGGGGGAGCAATCAGCCCCAGCATTTT
CDR3aa: CASSLGGSNQPQHF

abundance: NA
d_gene: NA
j_gene: TRBJ1-2
v_gene: TRBV9
CDR3nt: TGTGCCAGCAGCGTAGGTGTAGACGACTATGGCTACACCTTC
CDR3aa: CASSVGVDDYGYTF

abundance: NA
d_gene: NA
j_gene: TRBJ1-2
v_gene: TRBV4-1
CDR3nt: TGCGCCAGCAGCCAAGGCGGTTACTATGGCTCCACCTTC
CDR3aa: CASSQGGYYGSTF

abundance: once
d_gene: NA
j_gene: TRBJ2-1
v_gene: TRBV10-1
CDR3nt: TGCGCCAGCAGCCGGGACACCCGATTCGGAGTATTTGGTGAGCAGTTCTTC
CDR3aa: CASSRDTRFGVFGEQFF

abundance: NA
d_gene: NA
j_gene: TRBJ1-5
v_gene: TRBV6-5
CDR3nt: TGTGCCAGCAGTTACGGTGGCAGCAATCAGCCCCAGCATTTT
CDR3aa: CASSYGGSNQPQHF

abundance: few
d_gene: NA
j_gene: TRBJ2-2
v_gene: TRBV6-5
CDR3nt: TGTGCCAGCAGGTCAACATGGGTTGGGGGGGAGCTGTTTTTT
CDR3aa: CASRSTWVGGELFF

abundance: NA
d_gene: TRBD2
j_gene: TRBJ2-5
v_gene: TRBV4-1
CDR3nt: TGCGCCAGCAGCCGACCTAGCGGGGGAGTAGAGACCCAGTACTTC
CDR3aa: CASSRPSGGVETQYF

abundance: NA
d_gene: NA
j_gene: TRBJ2-7
v_gene: TRBV2
CDR3nt: TGTGCCAGCAAGGGGCAGATCCTCTCCTACGAGCAGTACTTC
CDR3aa: CASKGQILSYEQYF

abundance: few
d_gene: TRBD2
j_gene: TRBJ2-1
v_gene: TRBV28
CDR3nt: TGTGCCAGCAACACCCCTACGGGAGGGCCCTACAATGAGCAGTTCTTC
CDR3aa: CASNTPTGGPYNEQFF

abundance: once
d_gene: NA
j_gene: TRBJ1-1
v_gene: TRBV7-9
CDR3nt: TGTGCCAGCAGCTTTTCAGGGAACACTGAAGCTTTCTTT
CDR3aa: CASSFSGNTEAFF

abundance: NA
d_gene: TRBD1
j_gene: TRBJ1-5
v_gene: TRBV7-2
CDR3nt: TGTGCCAGCACCGAGGACAGGGGGGGGAATCAGCCCCAGCATTTT
CDR3aa: CASTEDRGGNQPQHF

abundance: NA
d_gene: NA
j_gene: TRBJ2-7
v_gene: TRBV6-5
CDR3nt: TGTGCCAGCAGCCGGACCGCTCTCCCCCCCACCGAGCAGTACTTC
CDR3aa: CASSRTALPPTEQYF

abundance: few
d_gene: NA
j_gene: TRBJ1-5
v_gene: TRBV28
CDR3nt: TGTGCCAGCATAAGGAGCTACAATCAGCCCCAGCATTTT
CDR3aa: CASIRSYNQPQHF

abundance: NA
d_gene: TRBD2
j_gene: TRBJ2-3
v_gene: TRBV2
CDR3nt: TGTGCCAGCAGGTCTTCTAGCGGGAGGGCCCCCACAGATACGCAGTATTTT
CDR3aa: CASRSSSGRAPTDTQYF

abundance: few
d_gene: NA
j_gene: TRBJ2-5
v_gene: TRBV9
CDR3nt: TGTGCCAGCAGCGTAGCACAGCAAGAGACCCAGTACTTC
CDR3aa: CASSVAQQETQYF

abundance: NA
d_gene: NA
j_gene: TRBJ2-1
v_gene: TRBV5-6
CDR3nt: TGTGCCAGCAGCTTGGCAGGAATCGTGGTAGAGCAGTTCTTC
CDR3aa: CASSLAGIVVEQFF

abundance: NA
d_gene: TRBD1
j_gene: TRBJ2-7
v_gene: TRBV6-5
CDR3nt: TGTGCCAGCAGTTATTTGGACAGGGTAGACTACGAGCAGTACTTC
CDR3aa: CASSYLDRVDYEQYF

abundance: few
d_gene: TRBD1
j_gene: TRBJ1-5
v_gene: TRBV28
CDR3nt: TGTGCCAGCAGTCGGGTTGACAGGGACCATCAGCCCCAGCATTTT
CDR3aa: CASSRVDRDHQPQHF

abundance: NA
d_gene: NA
j_gene: TRBJ1-1
v_gene: TRBV11-1
CDR3nt: TGTGCCAGCAGCTTATTAAAAGGAGGCACACAGGATGAAGCTTTCTTT
CDR3aa: CASSLLKGGTQDEAFF

abundance: few
d_gene: NA
j_gene: TRBJ2-2
v_gene: TRBV25-1
CDR3nt: TGTGCCAGCCTATCCCAGGGTAGCGGGGAGCTGTTTTTT
CDR3aa: CASLSQGSGELFF

abundance: NA
d_gene: TRBD2
j_gene: TRBJ2-1
v_gene: TRBV9
CDR3nt: TGTGCCAGCAGTCCTCTAGCGGGAGTTTATAATGAGCAGTTCTTC
CDR3aa: CASSPLAGVYNEQFF

abundance: NA
d_gene: TRBD1
j_gene: TRBJ1-1
v_gene: TRBV18
CDR3nt: TGTGCCAGCTCACCACTACAGGGGGCCGGGACTGAAGCTTTCTTT
CDR3aa: CASSPLQGAGTEAFF

abundance: NA
d_gene: NA
j_gene: TRBJ1-1
v_gene: TRBV2
CDR3nt: TGTGCCAGCAGCATCCGGGACATACGAATAAACACTGAAGCTTTCTTT
CDR3aa: CASSIRDIRINTEAFF

abundance: NA
d_gene: NA
j_gene: TRBJ1-1
v_gene: TRBV5-1
CDR3nt: TGCGCCAGCAGCTTGTTTTATAGCAGAAACACTGAAGCTTTCTTT
CDR3aa: CASSLFYSRNTEAFF

abundance: NA
d_gene: TRBD2
j_gene: TRBJ2-1
v_gene: TRBV7-9
CDR3nt: TGTGCCAGCAGCCCGCCCCGCCGACTAGCGGGAGTATACAATGAGCAGTTCTTC
CDR3aa: CASSPPRRLAGVYNEQFF

abundance: NA
d_gene: TRBD1
j_gene: TRBJ2-5
v_gene: TRBV5-4
CDR3nt: TGTGCCAGCGACAGCCGCGGACAGGGAATTTGGGAGACCCAGTACTTC
CDR3aa: CASDSRGQGIWETQYF

abundance: NA
d_gene: NA
j_gene: TRBJ2-7
v_gene: TRBV5-8
CDR3nt: TGTGCCAGCAGACTTAGGGGAGACTACGAGCAGTACTTC
CDR3aa: CASRLRGDYEQYF

abundance: NA
d_gene: NA
j_gene: TRBJ2-1
v_gene: TRBV7-6
CDR3nt: TGTGCCAGCAGCTCTGACGGAGGACCCGGCGGGGAGCAGTTCTTC
CDR3aa: CASSSDGGPGGEQFF

abundance: NA
d_gene: NA
j_gene: TRBJ2-1
v_gene: TRBV5-4
CDR3nt: TGTGCCAGCAGCCTTAAGGACCACCTCAATGAGCAGTTCTTC
CDR3aa: CASSLKDHLNEQFF

abundance: NA
d_gene: NA
j_gene: TRBJ1-2
v_gene: TRBV18
CDR3nt: TGTGCCAGCTCACCACAGGACACCTTCTATGGCTACACCTTC
CDR3aa: CASSPQDTFYGYTF

abundance: NA
d_gene: TRBD2
j_gene: TRBJ2-1
v_gene: TRBV11-3
CDR3nt: TGTGCCAGCAGCTTAGGGCTAGCGGCCAATGAGCAGTTCTTC
CDR3aa: CASSLGLAANEQFF

abundance: many
d_gene: TRBD2
j_gene: TRBJ2-1
v_gene: TRBV10-2
CDR3nt: TGCGCCAGCAGCGCCGGGACAGGGTTGGCTAGCGGGAGGTTCAATGAGCAGTTCTTC
CDR3aa: CASSAGTGLASGRFNEQFF

abundance: NA
d_gene: NA
j_gene: TRBJ2-5
v_gene: TRBV28
CDR3nt: TGTGCCAGCCGCAAAGGGAGGCGGGTGGACCAAGAGACCCAGTACTTC
CDR3aa: CASRKGRRVDQETQYF

abundance: NA
d_gene: NA
j_gene: TRBJ2-2
v_gene: TRBV7-2
CDR3nt: TGTGCCAGCAGCCAAGATCACGGGAGTACCGGGGAGCTGTTTTTT
CDR3aa: CASSQDHGSTGELFF

abundance: NA
d_gene: TRBD2
j_gene: TRBJ2-7
v_gene: TRBV10-2
CDR3nt: TGCGCCAGCAGTTTCACCGGGACTAGCGGGAGCAGGCCCGAGCAGTACTTC
CDR3aa: CASSFTGTSGSRPEQYF

abundance: NA
d_gene: NA
j_gene: TRBJ1-4
v_gene: TRBV2
CDR3nt: TGTGCCAGCACCCAAATGGGTGAAAAACTGTTTTTT
CDR3aa: CASTQMGEKLFF

abundance: NA
d_gene: TRBD2
j_gene: TRBJ2-5
v_gene: TRBV5-1
CDR3nt: TGCGCCAGCAGCCAGGCGGGAGATCGGCAAGAGACCCAGTACTTC
CDR3aa: CASSQAGDRQETQYF

abundance: NA
d_gene: NA
j_gene: TRBJ2-1
v_gene: TRBV7-9
CDR3nt: TGTGCCAGCAGCTTACGACCGGGGAGCTACAATGAGCAGTTCTTC
CDR3aa: CASSLRPGSYNEQFF

abundance: once
d_gene: TRBD1
j_gene: TRBJ2-7
v_gene: TRBV13
CDR3nt: TGTGCCAGCAGCTCCTCTCCCGGACAGGGCCGCTACGAGCAGTACTTC
CDR3aa: CASSSSPGQGRYEQYF

abundance: NA
d_gene: NA
j_gene: TRBJ2-5
v_gene: TRBV29-1
CDR3nt: TGCAGCGGTACAGGGGTAGCCGGGACTCAGGGTTCCATCCAGTACTTC
CDR3aa: CSGTGVAGTQGSIQYF

abundance: NA
d_gene: NA
j_gene: TRBJ2-7
v_gene: TRBV12-1
CDR3nt: TGTGCCAGCAGCACCAGGGGGGAGAGATACGAGCAGTACTTC
CDR3aa: CASSTRGERYEQYF

abundance: NA
d_gene: TRBD2
j_gene: TRBJ2-1
v_gene: TRBV5-1
CDR3nt: TGCGCCAGCAGCTTGACCACTAGCGGGAGGGGCTACAATGAGCAGTTCTTC
CDR3aa: CASSLTTSGRGYNEQFF

abundance: NA
d_gene: NA
j_gene: TRBJ2-7
v_gene: TRBV7-9
CDR3nt: TGTGCCAGCGGTGGGGGCGCCAGGCATAAGGGCGAGCAGTACTTC
CDR3aa: CASGGGARHKGEQYF

abundance: NA
d_gene: NA
j_gene: TRBJ2-3
v_gene: TRBV4-3
CDR3nt: TGCGCCAGCAGCCAAGAGCCAGTAGCGGTTACGCAGTATTTT
CDR3aa: CASSQEPVAVTQYF